This T cell receptor (beta chain) was obtained from a study of T cell responses to AZD1222 COVID-19 vaccine (dated by TCRdb to about 2021). For context, the study as a whole: Because spike-specific TCR depth and breadth did not differ between the two schedules, AZD1222 recipients who got a second dose at roughly 4 weeks were pooled with those who got a second dose at roughly 12 weeks. Trial participants were enrolled into age subgroups of 18-55, 56-69 and 70-plus years, which contained about 150, 28 and 57 TCR-sequenced participants, respectively. TCR sequencing covered 233 trial participants: around 210 given two doses of AZD1222 and around 25 given two doses of MenACWY control vaccine.

The CDR3 regions of human TCRbeta chains were analyzed by immunosequencing. The original methods were these. TCRs in the repertoires were matched against a reference library of SARS-CoV-2-specific TCRs that had been generated with the MIRA antigen-specificity platform. Breadth was defined as the fraction of unique TCRs that were SARS-CoV-2-associated. Depth was defined as the fraction of total T cells that were SARS-CoV-2-associated. Using the MIRA data, each spike-specific TCR was mapped to the spike region that the TCR reacts to and placed in a CD4 or CD8 class. Log10-transformed breadth and depth values were compared by one-way ANOVA with Sidak's multiple comparisons tests. TCRdb took this table from immuneACCESS and kept in-frame rearrangements with V and J called. Such tables lack part of the clones; where checked against another copy, unresolved V genes explain under half of the gap, and the rest is unexplained. The V and J calls and clone size come from that table; D and trimming were worked out from the DNA. This sample lists about 120,000 clones; about 90% were detected once. The top ten clones comprise under 9% of the sample.

What this sample's time point label stands for: baseline before first vaccination. Samples from vaccinated people were obtained from the UK trials COV001 and COV002, which included a single-blind randomized controlled phase 2/3 trial of AZD1222 (ChAdOx1 nCoV-19) in healthy adults. Trial participant PBMC samples were collected at day 0 and day 28 after the second dose for TCRbeta chain sequencing. As to this clone: Which antigen it targets is not known. The sample holds no much larger clone one base away, and base qualities are not on file.

The CDR3, cysteine through phenylalanine, is 15 amino acids long. Only the CDR3 portion is preserved as DNA: 45 bases, with reading frame beginning at the first base. The junction carries 10 bases between V and J, which are trimmed by 4 bases and 0 bases respectively. The germline V gene (reference sequence) provides CDR1 LGHDT and CDR2 YNNKEL. Paper-wide results and their limitations: CD4 TCRs associated with the vaccine covered the entire spike protein, and the dominant responses were in regions 160-218 and 743-854. The 56-69-year group was small, and its depth increase did not reach significance, likely because of low power. Nearly half of unique spike-specific TCRs reportedly recognized epitopes outside regions mutated in the B.1.351 and B.1.1.7 variants. After two AZD1222 doses, spike-specific TCR breadth and depth were significantly higher than at day 0 and than in MenACWY recipients. Most participants were white British and females outnumbered males, and the authors suggested that clonal diversity may have been underestimated. Conclusions about previously exposed vaccinees are limited, since just 6 or 7 AZD1222 recipients were seropositive for SARS-CoV-2 at baseline. Because no samples from the day 14 peak response were available, repertoires could be characterized only after the peak T cell response.

Recombination joined TRBV3-1 (or the pseudogene TRBV3-2) with TRBJ1-3; the best D guess is TRBD1, with 5 bases matching. Sequenced material: peripheral blood, taken on day 0 of AZD1222 vaccination. The receptor was isolated from an adult in good health. The CDR3 protein sequence reads: CASSPDINSGNTIYF. The base sequence is TGTGCCAGCAGCCCGGACATTAACTCTGGAAACACCATATATTTT.